These 15 T cell receptor beta chains came from one sample sequenced in a study of cytomegalovirus exposure and HLA in healthy donors. Researchers ran the PCR with 60 Vbeta and 13 Jbeta primers. Measured with immunoSEQ multiplex PCR; TCRdb has only the in-frame clones, and not every one. The sample records some 200,000 clones, approximately 85% being singletons. Sequencing was done on a sample of PBMCs. Receptor source: a woman in her 40s in good health and CMV-seronegative.

The gene calls are TRBV7-9 and TRBJ1-4; D remains ambiguous. The V end was cut by 5 bases, the J end by 0 bases, with 10 bases between. Germline CDR1 is SEHNR and CDR2 is FQNEAQ (reference sequence). The CDR3 contains 15 residues. CDR3 DNA sequence: TGTGCCAGCAGCCTCGCGGGTGCAACTAATGAAAAACTGTTTTTT. It translates to CASSLAGATNEKLFF.

V is TRBV19 and J is TRBJ1-2; 8 bases align to TRBD1. In germline, CDR1 is LNHDA, CDR2 SQIVND (reference sequence). Trimming removed 4 bases from V and 4 bases from J; junction bases left unmatched: 5. The length of the CDR3 is 14 residues. CDR3 nucleotide sequence: TGTGCCAGTAGTACCGCAGGGGGCGGCTATGGCTACACCTTC. The encoded protein is CASSTAGGGYGYTF. The variable domain in full, with the rest retrieved from reference TRBV19 and TRBJ1-2, is DGGITQSPKYLFRKEGQNVTLSCEQNLNHDAMYWYRQDPGQGLRLIYYSQIVNDFQKGDIAEGYSVSREKKESFPLTVTSAQKNPTAFYLCASSTAGGGYGYTFGSGTRLTVV.

V is TRBV27 and J is TRBJ2-7; a possible D gene is TRBD1 (6 bases). V was shortened by 3 bases and J by 3 bases, with 15 bases between the two germline ends. This CDR3 has 15 residues. Germline lookup yields CDR1 MNHEY and CDR2 SMNVEV (reference sequence). CDR3 coding DNA: TGTGCCAGCAGTTTCGCGGCAGGGGTAGGCTACGAGCAGTACTTC. Translation: CASSFAAGVGYEQYF.

The chain has TRBV5-1 and TRBJ2-1, with 8 bases fitting TRBD1. Unmatched junction bases numbered 19, after V lost 5 bases and J lost 12 bases. The CDR3 sequence is 16 residues long. Germline loops: CDR1 SGHRS, CDR2 YFSETQ. The CDR3 coding sequence is TGCGCCAGCAGGCTGCCTGGACAGGGAACGAGGGATGCGCAGTTCTTC. Protein product: CASRLPGQGTRDAQFF.

This chain joins TRBV7-9 and TRBJ2-1; 13 nucleotides line up with TRBD2. The CDR3 extends over 16 amino acids. CDR1 SEHNR and CDR2 FQNEAQ come from the germline V gene (reference sequence). Trimming took 3 bases from V and 7 from J; bases not matched to a gene: 6. As DNA, the CDR3 is TGTGCCAGCAGCTTGGGGGGACTAGCGGGGAGGAATGAGCAGTTCTTC. This encodes CASSLGGLAGRNEQFF. Based on the CDR3 plus reference TRBV7-9 and TRBJ2-1, the full variable domain is DTGVSQNPRHKITKRGQNVTFRCDPISEHNRLYWYRQTLGQGPEFLTYFQNEAQLEKSRLLSDRFSAERPKGSFSTLEIQRTEQGDSAMYLCASSLGGLAGRNEQFFGPGTRLTVL.

The chain has TRBV29-1 and TRBJ2-7; the D is unclear. Germline CDR1 reads SQVTM; CDR2 reads ANQGSEA. The V and J ends lost 4 bases and 0 bases respectively, with 10 bases between them. The CDR3 totals 13 residues. The CDR3 nucleotides read TGCAGCGTTGCTGGGCTCAGCTCCTACGAGCAGTACTTC. This translates into CSVAGLSSYEQYF.

Remarks on this clone: At one of its ends the junction is not consistent with the germline gene, which may arise from a read error. The chain joins TRBV28 to TRBJ1-2; D call uncertain. The V gene's germline CDR1 is MDHEN and CDR2 SYDVKM. The CDR3 loop spans 11 amino acids. Written as DNA, the CDR3 is TGTGCCAGCACAAGTAACTTTGGCTACACCTTC. Translating it yields CASTSNFGYTF.

V usage is TRBV7-2 and J usage is TRBJ2-5, with 8 bases matching TRBD2. The J call may be faulty, since TRBJ2-7 better matches the DNA end. The CDR3 is 15 amino acids. CDR1 is SGHTA and CDR2 is FQGNSA in the germline V gene. The DNA for the CDR3 is TGTGCCAGCAGCTTCCTGGGACTAGAGGCCTACGAGCAGTACTTC. Its translation: CASSFLGLEAYEQYF.

This CDR3 reads CASSTPRTGSYNEQFF. In nucleotides, the CDR3 is TGTGCCAGTAGTACCCCTCGAACAGGGTCCTACAATGAGCAGTTCTTC. The chain is built from TRBV19 and TRBJ2-1; maybe TRBD1 (6 bases). This CDR3 is built from 16 residues. CDR1 is LNHDA, CDR2 SQIVND, per germline (reference sequence). V was shortened by 4 bases and J by 1 base, with 14 bases between the two germline ends.

The gene calls are TRBV14 and TRBJ1-4, with 7 bases identical to TRBD1. There are 19 residues in the CDR3. V was clipped by 4 bases and J by 4 bases; unmatched bases: 18. The V gene's germline CDR1 is SGHDN and CDR2 FVKESK. The CDR3 spells CASSPTNIPTGVHNEKLFF. The CDR3 nucleotides are TGTGCCAGCAGCCCCACGAATATTCCTACAGGGGTCCATAATGAAAAACTGTTTTTT.

This clone was detected only once. This sequence joins TRBV18 and TRBJ1-4; TRBD1 aligns across 7 bases. CDR1 and CDR2 from the germline V gene are KGHSH and LQKENI. After removal of 4 bases from V and 2 bases from J, the junction contained 4 bases not matched to a gene. The CDR3 totals 15 residues. The CDR3 loop reads CASSQQGTTNEKLFF. Written as DNA, the CDR3 is TGTGCCAGCTCACAACAGGGGACTACTAATGAAAAACTGTTTTTT.

This chain uses TRBV7-2 with TRBJ1-5; a weak D match, TRBD1 (5 bases). This CDR3 contains 15 residues. The germline gives CDR1 SGHTA, CDR2 FQGNSA. The V gene lost 5 bases and the J gene lost 2 bases, with 13 bases spanning the gap. Here the CDR3 DNA reads TGTGCCAGCAGCCAAGCGGGACGAGGCAATCAGCCCCAGCATTTT. This codes for CASSQAGRGNQPQHF.

The rearrangement uses TRBV5-6 and TRBJ1-2; the match to TRBD1 covers 9 bases. The CDR3 runs to 16 residues. Looked up from germline, CDR1 is SGHDT and CDR2 is YYEEEE. V gave up 0 bases and J gave up 7 bases; unmatched junction bases: 10. This CDR3 is CASSLAWGQGGFGYTF. CDR3 DNA sequence: TGTGCCAGCAGCTTGGCCTGGGGACAGGGCGGGTTTGGCTACACCTTC.

This clone is medium-sized by share. The chain couples TRBV5-1 to TRBJ2-3; no firm D call. The germline V and J ends were trimmed by 0 bases and 0 bases, with 8 bases remaining between them. This CDR3 contains 15 residues. Germline assignment: CDR1 SGHRS and CDR2 YFSETQ. Written as DNA, the CDR3 is TGCGCCAGCAGCTTGGTTTCAACTAGCACAGATACGCAGTATTTT. Its translation is CASSLVSTSTDTQYF.

The chain carries TRBV5-1 and TRBJ1-5, with 11 bases matching TRBD1. The CDR3 is 16 amino acids. Germline V lookup: CDR1 SGHRS, CDR2 YFSETQ. Unmatched junction bases numbered 7, after V lost 4 bases and J lost 4 bases. The CDR3 DNA follows: TGCGCCAGCAGCCCCGGACAGGGGGCGGCAAATCAGCCCCAGCATTTT. Residues: CASSPGQGAANQPQHF.